A single sample is the source of the 17 T cell receptor beta chains below, sequenced in a study of beta chain features in type 1 diabetes. Study findings and constraints: Moderate yet significant TCRB CDR3 shortening was seen in Type 1 diabetes patients in all four CD4+ subsets.

Every isolated RNA sample was fully reverse transcribed, so sequencing captured expressed TCRB transcripts. Here immunoSEQ multiplex PCR was the method, and the copy in TCRdb shows in-frame clones only, minus some. The sample includes roughly 250,000 clones, about a fifth of them seen just once. Their recognized antigens are unknown. Specimen: naive CD4+ T cells from blood. The receptor source for this set is a woman aged 40 to 50 with type 1 diabetes.

The V and J genes are TRBV7-3 and TRBJ2-7; possible D gene TRBD2, 7 bases. The germline CDR1 and CDR2 sequences are SGHTA and FQGTGA. Trimming stripped 5 bases from V and 1 base from J, with 15 bases between. The CDR3 contains 15 residues. The CDR3 spells CASSLGAGVSYEQYF. The CDR3 nucleotides read TGTGCCAGCAGCCTGGGGGCGGGGGTGTCCTACGAGCAGTACTTC. Variable domain in full (rest from reference TRBV7-3 and TRBJ2-7): GAGVSQTPSNKVTEKGKYVELRCDPISGHTALYWYRQSLGQGPEFLIYFQGTGAADDSGLPNDRFFAVRPEGSVSTLKIQRTERGDSAVYLCASSLGAGVSYEQYFGPGTRLTVT.

V is TRBV7-9 and J is TRBJ2-3, with 11 bases that match TRBD2. The CDR3 contains 16 residues. Germline assignment: CDR1 SEHNR and CDR2 FQNEAQ (reference sequence). The V and J ends lost 5 bases and 3 bases, in that order; junction bases with no gene match: 7. Here the CDR3 DNA reads TGTGCCAGCAGCCAATTAGCGGGAGGGGAGACAGATACGCAGTATTTT. This encodes CASSQLAGGETDTQYF. The whole variable domain, remainder taken from reference TRBV7-9 and TRBJ2-3, is DTGVSQNPRHKITKRGQNVTFRCDPISEHNRLYWYRQTLGQGPEFLTYFQNEAQLEKSRLLSDRFSAERPKGSFSTLEIQRTEQGDSAMYLCASSQLAGGETDTQYFGPGTRLTVL.

This clone has just a few counts. This rearrangement joins TRBV4-3 to TRBJ2-2, with D perhaps TRBD2 (6 bases). Germline CDR1 is LGHNA and CDR2 is YSLEER. The V and J ends lost 1 base and 3 bases respectively, with 9 bases between them. This CDR3 region has 15 residues. This chain's CDR3 is CASSQAGGYTGELFF. CDR3 coding DNA: TGCGCCAGCAGCCAAGCTGGGGGGTACACCGGGGAGCTGTTTTTT.

The J gene is TRBJ2-7, the V gene TRBV2, with D perhaps matching TRBD2 (6 bases). The V end was cut by 4 bases, the J end by 4 bases, with 8 bases between. Germline CDR1 reads SNHLY; CDR2 reads FYNNEI. This CDR3 has 12 amino acids. The CDR3 loop is CASSAGGYEQYF. CDR3 sequence (DNA): TGTGCCAGCAGTGCTGGGGGGTACGAGCAGTACTTC.

This clone was counted only a few times. The chain joins TRBV5-4 to TRBJ1-1; possibly TRBD1 for D (5 bases). Per germline, CDR1 SGHNT and CDR2 YYREEE (reference sequence). V lost 8 bases and J lost 3, with 17 bases in between. CDR3 length equals 14 residues. CDR3 sequence reads: CASTFTGAYTEAFF. In DNA, the CDR3 is TGTGCCAGTACCTTTACAGGTGCTTACACTGAAGCTTTCTTT.

The chain couples TRBV29-1 to TRBJ2-5; D may be TRBD2 (6 bases). This CDR3 has 16 residues. V was clipped by 0 bases and J by 0 bases, with 14 bases between them. Germline V gene lookup returns CDR1 SQVTM and CDR2 ANQGSEA. The CDR3 DNA is TGCAGCGTTGAAGATCTAGTATGGACTAACCAAGAGACCCAGTACTTC. This sequence encodes CSVEDLVWTNQETQYF.

In its sample, this clone was seen a few times. This chain uses TRBV4-1 with TRBJ1-2, with 7 bases lining up with TRBD1. CDR1 and CDR2 (germline): MGHRA, YSYEKL. The CDR3 has 16 residues. J was trimmed by 7 bases and V by 1 base; bases with no gene match: 12. CDR3 DNA sequence: TGCGCCAGCAGCCAAGCGGAGGCCAGGGGGAAAGGTGGCTACACCTTC. Encoded protein: CASSQAEARGKGGYTF.

In nucleotides, the CDR3 is TGTGCCAGCAGCTTGTTTCGGGACAGGGGGCCGAACGAGCAGTACTTC. This translates into CASSLFRDRGPNEQYF. This rearrangement joins TRBV5-6 to TRBJ2-7, with TRBD1 matching over 12 bases. Germline lookup yields CDR1 SGHDT and CDR2 YYEEEE. V dropped 1 base and J dropped 5; count of bases not matched to a gene: 7. The CDR3 covers 16 residues. The whole variable domain, filled in from reference TRBV5-6 and TRBJ2-7, reads DAGVTQSPTHLIKTRGQQVTLRCSPKSGHDTVSWYQQALGQGPQFIFQYYEEEERQRGNFPDRFSGHQFPNYSSELNVNALLLGDSALYLCASSLFRDRGPNEQYFGPGTRLTVT.

This chain uses TRBV7-9 with TRBJ2-7, with 11 nucleotides matching TRBD1. Germline V lookup: CDR1 SEHNR, CDR2 FQNEAQ (reference sequence). J lost 5 bases, V lost 5 bases, and 14 bases had no gene match. The CDR3 consists of 17 residues. The CDR3 nucleotides read TGTGCCAGCAGCCCAAGAGGACAGGGGGCGCGGGTGGACGAGCAGTACTTC. Its translation: CASSPRGQGARVDEQYF.

This chain connects TRBV5-6 to TRBJ2-1, with D possibly matching TRBD1 (5 bases). The CDR3 has 15 amino acids. Germline V gives CDR1 SGHDT, CDR2 YYEEEE. Deletions cut 3 bases from V and 6 bases from J, with 16 bases between. The CDR3 loop is CASSSLEVDSNEQFF. The CDR3 region has the DNA TGTGCCAGCAGCTCCCTCGAAGTCGACAGCAATGAGCAGTTCTTC.

The table lists this clone with a few counts. The genes are TRBV29-1 and TRBJ1-1; tentatively, D is TRBD1 (6 bases). V was trimmed by 1 base and J by 8 bases, leaving 20 bases between them. The CDR3 runs 15 residues. Looked up from germline, CDR1 is SQVTM and CDR2 is ANQGSEA. CDR3 DNA: TGCAGCGTTGAAGTGTTTCAGGGGCTGGGTGCCGAAGCTTTCTTT. It yields the protein CSVEVFQGLGAEAFF.

This chain links TRBV7-9 with TRBJ2-7, with 7 positions matching TRBD1. Trimming took 5 bases from V and 3 from J; bases not matched to a gene: 4. This CDR3 is 13 amino acids long. Germline CDR1 SEHNR, CDR2 FQNEAQ (reference sequence). The DNA for the CDR3 is TGTGCCAGCAGCAGGGGACAGTTCTACGAGCAGTACTTC. Translation: CASSRGQFYEQYF.

The genes are TRBV27 and TRBJ1-1; maybe TRBD1 (5 bases). From germline, CDR1 is MNHEY and CDR2 SMNVEV (reference sequence). Trimming removed 0 bases from V and 4 bases from J, with 12 bases in between. The CDR3 has 15 residues. The CDR3 here is CASSLSGLLGTEAFF. The CDR3 DNA is TGTGCCAGCAGTTTATCGGGACTACTGGGCACTGAAGCTTTCTTT.

This clone has a handful of counts. The chain carries TRBV29-1 and TRBJ1-4; possibly TRBD1 for D (6 bases). The V gene's germline CDR1 is SQVTM and CDR2 ANQGSEA. V was trimmed by 5 bases and J by 8 bases, leaving 18 bases between them. This CDR3 spans 14 amino acids. The CDR3 coding sequence is TGCAGCGTTTCCCCGGAAGGGGGTTGGGAAAAACTGTTTTTT. It encodes CSVSPEGGWEKLFF.

The chain recombines TRBV28 with TRBJ1-5; unclear D gene. In germline, CDR1 is MDHEN, CDR2 SYDVKM. This CDR3 contains 13 residues. Trimming left V 7 bases short and J 4 bases short, with 11 bases between. This chain's CDR3 is CASKGGINQPQHF. The CDR3 DNA sequence: TGTGCCAGCAAGGGCGGGATTAATCAGCCCCAGCATTTT. The whole variable domain, remainder taken from reference TRBV28 and TRBJ1-5, is DVKVTQSSRYLVKRTGEKVFLECVQDMDHENMFWYRQDPGLGLRLIYFSYDVKMKEKGDIPEGYSVSREKKERFSLILESASTNQTSMYLCASKGGINQPQHFGDGTRLSIL.

This chain joins TRBV30 and TRBJ2-1; TRBD1 aligns across 7 bases. Germline CDR1 GTSNPN, CDR2 SVGIG (reference sequence). V was pared by 1 base and J by 3 bases, with 9 bases of the junction left unmatched. This CDR3 is 16 amino acids long. DNA for the CDR3: TGTGCCTGGAGTGCCCAGGGGGTCGGGTTCTACAATGAGCAGTTCTTC. It translates to CAWSAQGVGFYNEQFF.

This clone was observed once. The V and J genes are TRBV14 and TRBJ2-3, with D tentatively TRBD1 (6 bases). The CDR3 loop spans 13 amino acids. The V and J ends lost 1 base and 4 bases respectively, with 6 bases between them. Germline loops: CDR1 SGHDN, CDR2 FVKESK. This chain's CDR3 is CASSQAGADTQYF. CDR3 nucleotides: TGTGCCAGCAGCCAAGCAGGGGCAGATACGCAGTATTTT.